Below are 19 T cell receptor beta chains sequenced from a single sample in a study of cytomegalovirus exposure and HLA in healthy donors. Primers: 60 Vbeta forward and 13 Jbeta reverse. The assay was immunoSEQ multiplex PCR, and TCRdb's table has in-frame clones only and misses some. The sample records 100,000 to 150,000 clones, around three quarters being singletons. Material: PBMCs. Receptors originate from a female donor in good health and CMV-seronegative.

The chain joins TRBV7-2 to TRBJ1-1; no definite D call. The CDR3 contains 13 residues. V was pared by 1 base and J by 1 base, with 4 bases between. Germline assignment: CDR1 SGHTA and CDR2 FQGNSA. The DNA of the CDR3 is TGTGCCAGCAGCTTAGGGCAGAACACTGAAGCTTTCTTT. Amino acids: CASSLGQNTEAFF.

This rearrangement joins TRBV5-1 to TRBJ1-3; D gene uncertain. The germline V gene has CDR1 SGHRS and CDR2 YFSETQ. V dropped 0 bases and J dropped 0 bases, with 10 bases sitting between them. The CDR3 spans 16 residues. CDR3 in DNA: TGCGCCAGCAGCTTGGCCGCGGCGGCCTCTGGAAACACCATATATTTT. As protein: CASSLAAAASGNTIYF.

The rearrangement joins TRBV6-5 to TRBJ2-2, with TRBD2 matching 9 bases. CDR3 length: 16 residues. After removal of 0 bases from V and 4 bases from J, the junction contained 3 bases not matched to a gene. From germline, CDR1 is MNHEY and CDR2 SVGAGI. The CDR3 is CASSYSSGGFTGELFF. The DNA of the CDR3 is TGTGCCAGCAGTTACTCGAGCGGGGGGTTCACCGGGGAGCTGTTTTTT.

Concerning this clone: An end of the junction differs from the germline gene, which may be a read error. CDR3 region: CASSALGQGAQYF. In DNA form, the CDR3 reads TGTGCTAGCAGCGCTCTCGGACAGGGGGCGCAGTATTTT. The chain couples TRBV7-7 to TRBJ2-3; 10 bases line up with TRBD1. The CDR3 is made up of 13 amino acids. Germline lookup yields CDR1 SSHAT and CDR2 FNYEAQ (reference sequence).

The chain carries TRBV12-5 and TRBJ2-5, with 14 bases identical to TRBD2. There are 17 residues in the CDR3. Trimming took 4 bases from V and 4 from J; bases not matched to a gene: 8. In germline, CDR1 is LGHNT, CDR2 FRNRAP. CDR3 region: CASGSSGTSGGRETQYF. The CDR3 DNA reads as TGTGCTAGTGGTTCAAGTGGGACTAGCGGGGGAAGAGAGACCCAGTACTTC. Full variable domain (outside the CDR3, taken from reference TRBV12-5 and TRBJ2-5): DARVTQTPRHKVTEMGQEVTMRCQPILGHNTVFWYRQTMMQGLELLAYFRNRAPLDDSGMPKDRFSAEMPDATLATLKIQPSEPRDSAVYFCASGSSGTSGGRETQYFGPGTRLLVL.

Remarks on this clone: The same CDR3 can be traced to other DNA sequences in this sample. V is TRBV28 and J is TRBJ2-7, with 8 positions matching TRBD2. The CDR3 totals 16 residues. The V gene end was trimmed by 8 bases and the J gene end by 4 bases; junction bases not matched to a gene: 16. Germline V gene sequence: CDR1 MDHEN, CDR2 SYDVKM. The CDR3 protein is CASEDGREARPYEQYF. In DNA, the CDR3 is TGTGCCAGCGAGGATGGGCGGGAGGCCCGACCTTACGAGCAGTACTTC.

The chain carries TRBV7-9 and TRBJ2-3; D might be TRBD2 (6 bases). V lost 4 bases and J 4 bases, leaving 15 bases between the germline ends. CDR1 is SEHNR, CDR2 FQNEAQ, per germline (reference sequence). CDR3 size: 15 residues. The DNA for the CDR3 is TGTGCCAGCAGCTGGGTCGGGGGTGGCCCAGATACGCAGTATTTT. As protein: CASSWVGGGPDTQYF.

The V gene is TRBV18, the J gene TRBJ1-3; D unresolved. This CDR3 has 14 amino acids. V lost 6 bases and J 4 bases, leaving 13 bases between the germline ends. Germline V CDR1 and CDR2: KGHSH, LQKENI. The CDR3 reads CASSSQPGGNTIYF. CDR3 coding DNA: TGTGCCAGCTCCTCCCAGCCGGGAGGAAACACCATATATTTT.

The V and J genes are TRBV21-1 and TRBJ1-1; the table gives TRBD1 as D, unverified against the DNA. TRBV21-1 is annotated as a pseudogene. CDR3 size: 12 residues. DNA for the CDR3: TGTGCCAGCAGCCACCATCTCAGGGGGCCGGTTTTT. Its translation is CASSHHLRGPVF.

The chain carries TRBV14 and TRBJ2-5; 7 bases align to TRBD2. V gave up 3 bases and J gave up 0 bases; unmatched junction bases: 10. Germline loops: CDR1 SGHDN, CDR2 FVKESK. The CDR3 is made up of 17 amino acids. CDR3 nucleotide sequence: TGTGCCAGCAGCCATAGCGGGCTTTTTTGGTACCAAGAGACCCAGTACTTC. This codes for CASSHSGLFWYQETQYF.

The rearrangement links TRBV2 to TRBJ2-1; D might be TRBD1 (6 bases). V shed 10 bases and J shed 6 bases, with 13 bases lying between them. Per the germline V gene, CDR1 is SNHLY and CDR2 is FYNNEI. This CDR3 contains 12 residues. This chain's CDR3 is CATDWGLNEQFF. The CDR3 nucleotides are TGTGCCACGGACTGGGGGCTCAATGAGCAGTTCTTC.

This chain joins TRBV6-5 and TRBJ1-1, with TRBD1 identical over 10 bases. CDR1 and CDR2 (germline): MNHEY, SVGAGI. CDR3 size: 14 residues. V dropped 4 bases and J dropped 1; count of bases not matched to a gene: 0. The CDR3 DNA reads as TGTGCCAGCAGTTGGGACAGGGGGAACACTGAAGCTTTCTTT. As protein: CASSWDRGNTEAFF.

This clone was picked up one time. This rearrangement joins TRBV5-1 to TRBJ1-1; D possibly corresponds to TRBD1 (6 bases). Germline CDR1 SGHRS, CDR2 YFSETQ. This CDR3 spans 14 amino acids. Trimming took 4 bases from V and 4 from J, leaving 14 bases between them. The CDR3 reads CASSPTVQGTEAFF. For the CDR3, the DNA is TGCGCCAGCAGCCCGACAGTACAGGGCACTGAAGCTTTCTTT.

This chain connects TRBV5-1 to TRBJ2-5; the match to TRBD1 covers 10 bases. Gene TRBJ2-7 matches the end of the DNA better, so the J call may be wrong. The CDR3 has 16 residues. Germline lookup yields CDR1 SGHRS and CDR2 YFSETQ. The CDR3 here is CASSFGGRQGADEQYF. CDR3 DNA sequence: TGCGCCAGCAGTTTCGGTGGCCGACAGGGGGCCGACGAGCAGTACTTC.

The CDR3 protein is CASSEAGGHPSYEQYF. CDR3 nucleotide sequence: TGTGCCAGCAGCGAGGCGGGGGGGCACCCCTCCTACGAGCAGTACTTC. The chain joins TRBV7-2 to TRBJ2-7; the match to TRBD2 covers 9 bases. The CDR3 is 16 amino acids. Per germline, CDR1 SGHTA and CDR2 FQGNSA. The V gene end was trimmed by 5 bases and the J gene end by 0 bases; junction bases not matched to a gene: 8.

The J gene is TRBJ2-6, the V gene TRBV7-3, with D possibly being TRBD1 (6 bases). V was shortened by 2 bases and J by 1 base, with 15 bases between the two germline ends. The CDR3 sequence is 18 residues long. Germline values: CDR1 SGHTA, CDR2 FQGTGA. The CDR3 DNA reads TGTGCCAGCAGCTTACAGGGGACGCCTTTATCTGGGGCCAACGTCCTGACTTTC. Its protein product is CASSLQGTPLSGANVLTF.

V is TRBV5-1 and J is TRBJ1-1; no firm D call. V was clipped by 0 bases and J by 0 bases, with 9 bases between them. This CDR3 spans 15 amino acids. Germline V lookup: CDR1 SGHRS, CDR2 YFSETQ. The DNA for the CDR3 is TGCGCCAGCAGCTTGGACTCCCGCATGAACACTGAAGCTTTCTTT. This gives the protein CASSLDSRMNTEAFF.

This clone has just a few counts. The rearrangement links TRBV5-4 to TRBJ2-7, with D perhaps matching TRBD1 (5 bases). CDR3 size: 16 residues. Germline CDR1 and CDR2: SGHNT and YYREEE (reference sequence). Deletions cut 0 bases from V and 5 bases from J, with 18 bases between. CDR3: CASSLVLRQGGNEQYF. CDR3 DNA: TGTGCCAGCAGCTTGGTACTTCGGCAGGGTGGCAACGAGCAGTACTTC.

The rearrangement joins TRBV29-1 to TRBJ1-1; no firm D call. Germline CDR1 SQVTM, CDR2 ANQGSEA. V gave up 4 bases and J gave up 0 bases, with 9 bases separating them. The CDR3 is made up of 13 amino acids. CDR3 bases: TGCAGCGTTGGAGAGACAATGAACACTGAAGCTTTCTTT. This encodes CSVGETMNTEAFF.